Detailed here is one TCR beta chain. The sample originates from a study of long-term antiretroviral therapy in people with HIV. Germline-derived CDR1 and CDR2 are LNHDA and SQIVND (reference sequence). The CDR3 covers 15 residues. V lost 2 bases and J lost 2; bases outside the gene matches: 4. The libraries were made with immunoSEQ v3.0 at survey level. Libraries were prepared by immunoSEQ multiplex PCR; TCRdb keeps only in-frame clonotypes and omits some of them. Among just under 20,000 clones, 76% were seen once, and the ten largest hold about 9.9%. This receptor was taken from a man aged 18-30 years with HIV. The sample was unsorted PBMCs, taken 0.5 years before starting antiretroviral therapy. The J gene is TRBJ2-3, the V gene TRBV19; 7 bases match TRBD1. In DNA, the CDR3 is TGTGCCAGTAGTATACGGGGACAGACCACAGATACGCAGTATTTT. Its protein product is CASSIRGQTTDTQYF.